This is a list of T cell receptor beta chains from one sample in a study of sequential checkpoint blockade in melanoma. The assay was immunoSEQ multiplex PCR, and TCRdb's table has in-frame clones only and misses some. This sample yields around 3,500 clones, of which roughly 23% are seen a single time; about 8% belongs to the top ten. This material consisted of tumor tissue (inferred from file names), taken from a patient given nivolumab and ipilimumab in sequence. The receptor source for this set is a human donor with melanoma. Each CDR3 is given with its conserved first and last residue. D genes are given only for firm matches. Expanded clones are given a class, and other clones once, few, many or no size at all.

D gene,clone size,V gene,J gene,CDR3 protein,CDR3 DNA
TRBD1,once,TRBV29-1,TRBJ2-5,CSVVPAGGGKTQYF,TGCAGCGTAGTCCCCGCAGGGGGCGGAAAGACCCAGTACTTC
-,once,TRBV25-1,TRBJ1-3,CASSGGIISGNTIYF,TGTGCCAGCAGTGGCGGTATCATCTCTGGAAACACCATATATTTT
-,-,TRBV6-8,TRBJ2-4,CASSLTGRNIQYF,TGTGCCAGCAGTTTGACAGGTCGGAACATTCAGTACTTC
TRBD1,-,TRBV15,TRBJ1-2,CATSRERTGGYGYTF,TGTGCCACCAGCAGAGAACGGACAGGGGGATATGGCTACACCTTC
TRBD2,medium-sized,TRBV9,TRBJ2-2,CASGPPGGNTGELFF,TGTGCCAGCGGTCCTCCGGGGGGGAACACCGGGGAGCTGTTTTTT
-,-,TRBV10-2,TRBJ2-3,CASKGVGTDTQYF,TGCGCCAGCAAAGGGGTAGGCACAGATACGCAGTATTTT
-,-,TRBV30,TRBJ1-3,CAWKMAGNTIYF,TGTGCCTGGAAGATGGCCGGAAACACCATATATTTT
-,medium-sized,TRBV23-1,TRBJ2-1,CASSQDPGAGAHNEQFF,TGCGCCAGCAGCCAAGATCCGGGGGCGGGGGCCCACAATGAGCAGTTCTTC
-,medium-sized,TRBV11-3,TRBJ1-1,CASSLVRDRSTEAFF,TGTGCCAGCAGCTTAGTTAGGGACCGGAGCACTGAAGCTTTCTTT
TRBD2,many,TRBV11-3,TRBJ2-1,CASSLDLAGDRSNEQFF,TGTGCCAGCAGCTTAGACCTAGCGGGGGATCGTAGTAATGAGCAGTTCTTC
TRBD1,few,TRBV19,TRBJ2-2,CASKIRDRARTGELFF,TGTGCCAGTAAAATCCGGGACAGGGCACGGACCGGGGAGCTGTTTTTT
TRBD2,medium-sized,TRBV6-8,TRBJ2-3,CASSYTSGGADTQYF,TGTGCCAGCAGTTACACTAGCGGGGGGGCAGATACGCAGTATTTT
TRBD1,medium-sized,TRBV11-3,TRBJ1-1,CASSLYLSPGQLGAFF,TGTGCCAGCAGCTTGTATCTCAGTCCGGGACAGCTGGGGGCTTTCTTT
TRBD2,medium-sized,TRBV11-3,TRBJ2-5,CASSKGLAGGWETQYF,TGTGCCAGCAGCAAGGGACTAGCGGGGGGTTGGGAGACCCAGTACTTC
TRBD1,-,TRBV29-1,TRBJ1-3,CSVDAGGGGNTIYF,TGCAGCGTTGACGCAGGGGGCGGCGGAAACACCATATATTTT
-,-,TRBV9,TRBJ1-5,CASRRGDGVQPQHF,TGTGCCAGCAGAAGAGGGGACGGGGTTCAGCCCCAGCATTTT
TRBD2,medium-sized,TRBV11-3,TRBJ2-3,CASSLDRLAGDTDTQYF,TGTGCCAGCAGCTTAGATAGACTAGCGGGGGACACAGATACGCAGTATTTT
TRBD1,few,TRBV28,TRBJ1-4,CASRGGASEKLFF,TGTGCCAGCAGAGGGGGCGCGAGTGAAAAACTGTTTTTT
-,many,TRBV11-3,TRBJ2-1,CASSSPTQRTNEQFF,TGTGCCAGCAGCTCACCAACCCAGAGGACCAATGAGCAGTTCTTC
-,-,TRBV6-8,TRBJ1-5,CASSGPGGNQPQHF,TGTGCCAGCAGCGGACCGGGGGGCAATCAGCCCCAGCATTTT
-,few,TRBV6-8,TRBJ2-2,CASRTPGTNTGELFF,TGTGCCAGCAGAACTCCGGGGACGAACACCGGGGAGCTGTTTTTT
-,medium-sized,TRBV11-3,TRBJ1-3,CASSPGHSGNTIYF,TGTGCCAGCAGCCCGGGACACTCTGGAAACACCATATATTTT
-,few,TRBV19,TRBJ1-3,CASSNLDRAGNTIYF,TGTGCCAGTAGTAATCTCGACAGAGCCGGAAACACCATATATTTT
TRBD1,many,TRBV11-3,TRBJ2-5,CASSLGSGTGKETQYF,TGTGCCAGCAGCTTAGGGTCCGGGACAGGGAAAGAGACCCAGTACTTC
TRBD1,large,TRBV6-8,TRBJ2-1,CASSRTGLIGNEQFF,TGTGCCAGCAGTAGGACAGGGCTAATAGGAAATGAGCAGTTCTTC
TRBD1,few,TRBV29-1,TRBJ1-4,CSVMEPGQGINEKLFF,TGCAGCGTTATGGAACCGGGACAGGGCATTAATGAAAAACTGTTTTTT
-,medium-sized,TRBV9,TRBJ2-7,CASSVDPPKSLQYF,TGTGCCAGCAGCGTAGACCCTCCAAAGTCTTTACAGTACTTC
TRBD2,few,TRBV11-3,TRBJ2-1,CASSLGSGGPTQFF,TGTGCCAGCAGCTTAGGTAGCGGGGGCCCAACCCAGTTCTTC
TRBD2,many,TRBV11-3,TRBJ2-7,CASSKGLAGASYEQYF,TGTGCCAGCAGTAAGGGACTAGCGGGGGCCTCCTACGAGCAGTACTTC
-,-,TRBV15,TRBJ1-1,CATSRGRRGNTEAFF,TGTGCCACCAGCAGGGGCCGAAGGGGGAACACTGAAGCTTTCTTT
TRBD1,-,TRBV19,TRBJ2-2,CASSIGQGNTGELFF,TGTGCCAGTAGTATAGGACAGGGTAACACCGGGGAGCTGTTTTTT
-,few,TRBV6-8,TRBJ1-1,CASSYSKPRNTEAFF,TGTGCCAGCAGTTACTCAAAACCTCGAAACACTGAAGCTTTCTTT
-,many,TRBV11-3,TRBJ2-5,CASSLGQPKETQYF,TGTGCCAGCAGCTTAGGTCAGCCTAAAGAGACCCAGTACTTC
TRBD2,-,TRBV18,TRBJ2-1,CASSPTTSAIEQFF,TGTGCCAGCTCACCGACGACTAGCGCCATTGAGCAGTTCTTC
-,-,TRBV15,TRBJ2-7,CATSRDPGPTYEQYF,TGTGCCACCAGCAGAGATCCTGGGCCAACCTACGAGCAGTACTTC